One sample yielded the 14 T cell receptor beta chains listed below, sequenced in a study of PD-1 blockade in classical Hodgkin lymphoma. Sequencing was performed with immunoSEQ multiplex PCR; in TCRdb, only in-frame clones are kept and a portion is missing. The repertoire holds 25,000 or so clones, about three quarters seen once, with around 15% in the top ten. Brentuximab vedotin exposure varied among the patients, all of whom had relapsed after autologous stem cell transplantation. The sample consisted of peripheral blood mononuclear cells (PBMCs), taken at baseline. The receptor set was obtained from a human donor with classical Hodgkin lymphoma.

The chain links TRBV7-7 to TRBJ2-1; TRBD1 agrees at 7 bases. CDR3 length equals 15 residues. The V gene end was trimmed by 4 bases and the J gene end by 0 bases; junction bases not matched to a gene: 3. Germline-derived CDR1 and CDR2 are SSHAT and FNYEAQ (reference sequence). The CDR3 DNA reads TGTGCCAGCAGCTCGGGACAGAGCTCCTACAATGAGCAGTTCTTC. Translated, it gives CASSSGQSSYNEQFF.

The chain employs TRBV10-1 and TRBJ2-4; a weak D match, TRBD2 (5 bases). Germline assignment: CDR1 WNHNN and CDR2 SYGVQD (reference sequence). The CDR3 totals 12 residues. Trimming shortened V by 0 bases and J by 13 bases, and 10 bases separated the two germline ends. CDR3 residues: CASSESAGAQYF. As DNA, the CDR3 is TGCGCCAGCAGTGAGTCGGCGGGCGCCCAGTACTTC.

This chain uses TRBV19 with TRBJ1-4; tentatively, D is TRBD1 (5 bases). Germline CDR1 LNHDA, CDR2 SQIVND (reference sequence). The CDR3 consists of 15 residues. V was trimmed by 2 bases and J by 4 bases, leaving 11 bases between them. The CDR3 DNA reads TGTGCCAGTAGTATACCAGGGCGGAGTAATGAAAAACTGTTTTTT. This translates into CASSIPGRSNEKLFF.

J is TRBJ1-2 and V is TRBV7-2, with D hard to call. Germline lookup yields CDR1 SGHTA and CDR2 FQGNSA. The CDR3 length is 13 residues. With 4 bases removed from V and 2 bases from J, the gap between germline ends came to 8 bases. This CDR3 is CASSYIGNYGYTF. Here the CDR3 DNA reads TGTGCCAGCAGCTACATAGGAAACTATGGCTACACCTTC.

CDR3 nucleotide sequence: TGTGCCAGCAGCTTCTCCGGGACAGGGACCTACGAGCAGTACTTC. Translating gives CASSFSGTGTYEQYF. The gene calls are TRBV7-8 and TRBJ2-7; 9 positions match TRBD1. Per the germline V gene, CDR1 is SGHVS and CDR2 is FQNEAQ. This CDR3 is 15 amino acids long. With V trimmed by 3 bases and J by 2 bases, 5 bases remained unmatched.

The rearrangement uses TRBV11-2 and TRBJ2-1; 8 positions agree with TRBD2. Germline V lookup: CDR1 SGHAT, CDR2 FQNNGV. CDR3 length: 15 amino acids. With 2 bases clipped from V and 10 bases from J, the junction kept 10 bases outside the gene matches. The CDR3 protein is CASSLSSGGRWEQFF. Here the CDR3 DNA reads TGTGCCAGCAGCTTATCGAGCGGGGGCCGGTGGGAGCAGTTCTTC.

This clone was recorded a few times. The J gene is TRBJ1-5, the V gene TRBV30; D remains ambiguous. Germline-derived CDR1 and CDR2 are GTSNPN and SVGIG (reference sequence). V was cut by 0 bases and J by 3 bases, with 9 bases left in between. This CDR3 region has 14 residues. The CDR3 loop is CAWSVFSINQPQHF. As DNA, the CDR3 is TGTGCCTGGAGTGTCTTCTCCATCAATCAGCCCCAGCATTTT.

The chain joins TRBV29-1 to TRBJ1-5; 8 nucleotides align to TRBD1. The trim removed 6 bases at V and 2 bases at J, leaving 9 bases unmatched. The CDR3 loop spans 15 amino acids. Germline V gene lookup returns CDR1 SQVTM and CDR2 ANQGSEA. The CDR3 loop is CSVLDRGSGNQPQHF. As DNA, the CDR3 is TGCAGCGTCCTAGACAGGGGTTCTGGCAATCAGCCCCAGCATTTT.

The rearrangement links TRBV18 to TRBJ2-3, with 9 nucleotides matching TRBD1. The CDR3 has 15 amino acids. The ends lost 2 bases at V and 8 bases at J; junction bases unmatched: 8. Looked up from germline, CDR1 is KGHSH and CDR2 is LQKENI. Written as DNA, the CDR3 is TGTGCCAGCTCACCAGGACAGGGGTTACGGAGTACGCAGTATTTT. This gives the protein CASSPGQGLRSTQYF.

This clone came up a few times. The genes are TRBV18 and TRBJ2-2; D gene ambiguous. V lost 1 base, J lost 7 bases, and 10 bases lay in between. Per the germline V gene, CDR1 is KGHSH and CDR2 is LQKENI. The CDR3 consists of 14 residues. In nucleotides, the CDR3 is TGTGCCAGCTCACCACGGGATTTCGGCGGGGAGCTGTTTTTT. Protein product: CASSPRDFGGELFF.

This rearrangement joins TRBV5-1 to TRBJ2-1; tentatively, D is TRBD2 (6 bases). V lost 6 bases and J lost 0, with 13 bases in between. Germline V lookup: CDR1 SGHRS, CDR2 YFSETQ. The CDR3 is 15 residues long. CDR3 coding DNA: TGCGCCAGCACCTCGGGCGGGACCTCCTACAATGAGCAGTTCTTC. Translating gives CASTSGGTSYNEQFF.

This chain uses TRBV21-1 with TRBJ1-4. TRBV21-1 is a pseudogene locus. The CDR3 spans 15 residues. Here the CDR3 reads CASSKEGDWDEKLFF. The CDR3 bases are TGTGCCAGCAGCAAAGAGGGTGATTGGGATGAAAAACTGTTTTTT.

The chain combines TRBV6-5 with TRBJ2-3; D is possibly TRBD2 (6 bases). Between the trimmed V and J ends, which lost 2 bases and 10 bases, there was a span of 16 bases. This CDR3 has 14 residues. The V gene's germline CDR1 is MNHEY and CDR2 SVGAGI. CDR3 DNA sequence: TGTGCCAGCAGTTACGGGGATAGGGAGGCGGCGCAGTATTTT. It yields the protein CASSYGDREAAQYF.

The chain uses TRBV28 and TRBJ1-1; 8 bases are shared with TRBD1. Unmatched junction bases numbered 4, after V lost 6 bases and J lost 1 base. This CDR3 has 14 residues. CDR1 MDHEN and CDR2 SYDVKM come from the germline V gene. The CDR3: CASSRQGRNTEAFF. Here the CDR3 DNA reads TGTGCCAGCAGCAGACAGGGGAGGAACACTGAAGCTTTCTTT.